This T cell receptor beta chain was found in a study of blood T cells in healthy people across ages. The study's findings and limits: When set beside aged donors, long-lived donors presented more naive CD4+ cells and higher diversity. Roughly linear age-related decline in beta diversity appeared, significant by age about 40.

About this clonotype: What it binds is not known.

The authors ran a second PCR of roughly 6 to 12 cycles using a sample-barcoded 5' primer and a J-beta primer mix. TCRdb independently ran MiXCR on the 5' RACE reads; one entry per CDR3 protein. Of 650,000 to 1,000,000 distinct CDR3 sequences in the sample, around 36% were seen once. The sequenced sample consisted of blood. The sequence derives from a man younger than 35 in good health.

CDR3 region: CSAPQVRNTEAFF. The CDR3 bases are TGCAGTGCCCCACAGGTTCGGAACACTGAAGCTTTCTTT. The gene calls are TRBV20-1 and TRBJ1-1; the D gene is possibly TRBD1 (5 bases). Per the germline V gene, CDR1 is DFQATT and CDR2 is SNEGSKA (reference sequence). CDR3 length: 13 amino acids. V gave up 6 bases and J gave up 1 base, with 12 bases separating them.